A selection of T cell receptor beta chains follows, all from one sample in a study of T cells in Graves' hyperthyroidism and ophthalmopathy. TCRdb reprocessed the multiplex PCR reads with MiXCR, giving one entry per CDR3 protein. The sample lists 360,000 or so distinct CDR3 sequences; approximately 14% were seen once. Material for sequencing was blood. The receptor source for this set is an older woman with Graves' ophthalmopathy. CDR3s include the opening cysteine and the closing phenylalanine or tryptophan. Each record gives: V gene, clone size, D gene, J gene, CDR3 protein, CDR3 DNA. D genes are given only for firm matches. Not every row has a clone size; where given, it reads once, few, many or a size class.

V gene: TRBV20-1
clone size: many
D gene: -
J gene: TRBJ2-1
CDR3 protein: CSARSPQGLKGEQFF
CDR3 DNA: TGCAGTGCTAGGTCCCCCCAGGGTCTAAAAGGAGAGCAGTTCTTC

V gene: TRBV27
clone size: many
D gene: -
J gene: TRBJ2-3
CDR3 protein: CASTLDGATTDTQYF
CDR3 DNA: TGTGCCAGCACCCTCGATGGGGCTACCACAGATACGCAGTATTTT

V gene: TRBV18
clone size: many
D gene: TRBD1
J gene: TRBJ2-1
CDR3 protein: CASSIRQGDEQFF
CDR3 DNA: TGTGCCAGCTCCATACGACAGGGCGATGAGCAGTTCTTC

V gene: TRBV3-1
clone size: -
D gene: TRBD1
J gene: TRBJ2-2
CDR3 protein: CASSHTTGRRELFF
CDR3 DNA: TGTGCCAGCAGCCACACGACAGGGCGTCGGGAGCTGTTTTTT

V gene: TRBV12-3/TRBV12-4
clone size: few
D gene: TRBD1
J gene: TRBJ2-7
CDR3 protein: CASRRRDRPYEQYF
CDR3 DNA: TGTGCCAGCAGGCGACGGGACAGACCCTACGAGCAGTACTTC

V gene: TRBV27
clone size: -
D gene: TRBD1
J gene: TRBJ1-5
CDR3 protein: CASSRRGLGQPQHF
CDR3 DNA: TGTGCCAGCAGCCGCAGGGGGCTAGGTCAGCCCCAGCATTTT

V gene: TRBV9
clone size: many
D gene: -
J gene: TRBJ2-5
CDR3 protein: CASSGREKPQYF
CDR3 DNA: TGTGCCAGCAGCGGCAGGGAGAAGCCCCAGTACTTC

V gene: TRBV3-1
clone size: many
D gene: -
J gene: TRBJ1-1
CDR3 protein: CASSQGLRGRAEAFF
CDR3 DNA: TGTGCCAGCAGCCAAGGGCTTCGAGGGAGAGCTGAAGCTTTCTTT

V gene: TRBV7-9
clone size: many
D gene: -
J gene: TRBJ2-7
CDR3 protein: CASSPVEGTYEQYF
CDR3 DNA: TGTGCCAGCAGCCCCGTGGAGGGGACCTACGAGCAGTACTTC

V gene: TRBV20-1
clone size: few
D gene: TRBD1
J gene: TRBJ2-1
CDR3 protein: CSAILWQGAYEQFF
CDR3 DNA: TGCAGTGCCATCCTCTGGCAGGGGGCATATGAGCAGTTCTTC

V gene: TRBV7-2
clone size: many
D gene: -
J gene: TRBJ1-1
CDR3 protein: CASSVSGVGTEAFF
CDR3 DNA: TGTGCCAGCAGCGTCTCAGGGGTAGGCACTGAAGCTTTCTTT

V gene: TRBV6-1
clone size: many
D gene: TRBD2
J gene: TRBJ2-1
CDR3 protein: CASSAGRYNEQFF
CDR3 DNA: TGTGCCAGCTCAGCGGGGAGATACAATGAGCAGTTCTTC

V gene: TRBV6-1
clone size: many
D gene: -
J gene: TRBJ1-2
CDR3 protein: CASTLGSDYGYTF
CDR3 DNA: TGTGCCAGCACCCTCGGGAGCGATTATGGCTACACCTTC

V gene: TRBV29-1
clone size: few
D gene: TRBD2
J gene: TRBJ2-1
CDR3 protein: CSVSNILAGGFNEQFF
CDR3 DNA: TGCAGCGTCAGTAATATCCTAGCGGGAGGATTCAATGAGCAGTTCTTC

V gene: TRBV30
clone size: many
D gene: -
J gene: TRBJ2-2
CDR3 protein: CAWSGGSSSNTGELFF
CDR3 DNA: TGTGCCTGGAGTGGAGGGAGCAGCTCGAACACCGGGGAGCTGTTTTTT

V gene: TRBV19
clone size: few
D gene: TRBD1
J gene: TRBJ2-1
CDR3 protein: CASSISGQEYNEQFF
CDR3 DNA: TGTGCCAGTAGTATATCGGGACAGGAATACAATGAGCAGTTCTTC

V gene: TRBV5-1
clone size: many
D gene: TRBD1
J gene: TRBJ2-7
CDR3 protein: CASSPDRGLQGEQYF
CDR3 DNA: TGCGCCAGCAGCCCCGACAGGGGATTACAAGGCGAGCAGTACTTC

V gene: TRBV27
clone size: many
D gene: TRBD1
J gene: TRBJ1-5
CDR3 protein: CASSPQGGGQPQHF
CDR3 DNA: TGTGCCAGCAGTCCCCAGGGGGGAGGTCAGCCCCAGCATTTT

V gene: TRBV20-1
clone size: few
D gene: TRBD1
J gene: TRBJ2-1
CDR3 protein: CSAVRTGGRNEQFF
CDR3 DNA: TGCAGTGCTGTAAGGACAGGGGGCAGGAATGAGCAGTTCTTC

V gene: TRBV6-1
clone size: many
D gene: -
J gene: TRBJ1-5
CDR3 protein: CASSDQPGVAGQPQHF
CDR3 DNA: TGTGCCAGCAGTGACCAACCAGGGGTTGCGGGTCAGCCCCAGCATTTT

V gene: TRBV18
clone size: many
D gene: -
J gene: TRBJ1-1
CDR3 protein: CASSPLRAPMNTEAFF
CDR3 DNA: TGTGCCAGCTCACCACTAAGGGCGCCCATGAACACTGAAGCTTTCTTT

V gene: TRBV20-1
clone size: -
D gene: TRBD1
J gene: TRBJ2-7
CDR3 protein: CSARDSGQGAPHEQYF
CDR3 DNA: TGCAGTGCTAGAGATTCCGGGCAGGGGGCTCCCCATGAGCAGTACTTC